Below, 20 T cell receptor beta chains from the same sample are listed, as sequenced in a study of T cells in Graves' hyperthyroidism and ophthalmopathy. RNA transcripts yielded amplified TCR beta CDR3 regions. HTBI primers drove first-round RT-PCR of the TCR CDR3. TCRdb processed the multiplex PCR reads anew with MiXCR; each CDR3 protein has one entry. Of about 400,000 distinct CDR3 sequences in the sample, 15% to 18% were seen once. Sequencing input: blood. The receptors derive from a woman aged 18-35 years with Graves' hyperthyroidism.

This clonotype showed up just a few times. DNA for the CDR3: TGTGCCACCAGTGCCCCCCGGTCATTGGGGGCATACAATGAGCAGTTCTTC. Amino acid sequence: CATSAPRSLGAYNEQFF. This rearrangement joins TRBV24-1 to TRBJ2-1; possibly TRBD1 for D (6 bases). The CDR3 spans 17 residues. Looked up from germline, CDR1 is KGHDR and CDR2 is SFDVKD. The V end was cut by 5 bases, the J end by 4 bases, with 20 bases between.

The rearrangement uses TRBV19 and TRBJ2-1; no definite D call. Trimming took 9 bases from V and 0 from J, leaving 12 bases between them. CDR1 is LNHDA and CDR2 is SQIVND in the germline V gene (reference sequence). The CDR3 consists of 14 residues. In DNA, the CDR3 is TGTGCCAGCAGCCGTATGTACTCCTACAATGAGCAGTTCTTC. It specifies CASSRMYSYNEQFF. Combining the CDR3 with reference TRBV19 and TRBJ2-1 gives the whole variable domain DGGITQSPKYLFRKEGQNVTLSCEQNLNHDAMYWYRQDPGQGLRLIYYSQIVNDFQKGDIAEGYSVSREKKESFPLTVTSAQKNPTAFYLCASSRMYSYNEQFFGPGTRLTVL.

This clonotype was counted once. V usage is TRBV7-2 and J usage is TRBJ2-2; TRBD1 aligns across 12 bases. The CDR3 totals 13 residues. With V trimmed by 5 bases and J by 11 bases, 3 bases remained unmatched. Germline CDR1 and CDR2: SGHTA and FQGNSA. CDR3 nucleotide sequence: TGTGCCAGCAGCGCCGGGACAGGGGGCGAGCTGTTTTTT. It encodes CASSAGTGGELFF. Variable domain in full (rest from reference TRBV7-2 and TRBJ2-2): GAGVSQSPSNKVTEKGKDVELRCDPISGHTALYWYRQSLGQGLEFLIYFQGNSAPDKSGLPSDRFSAERTGGSVSTLTIQRTQQEDSAVYLCASSAGTGGELFFGEGSRLTVL.

The chain couples TRBV6-2 or TRBV6-3 to TRBJ1-2, with a possible D match to TRBD1 (6 bases). V lost 11 bases, J lost 2 bases, and 15 bases lay in between. Looked up from germline, CDR1 is MNHEY and CDR2 is SVGEGT. The CDR3 consists of 13 residues. CDR3 coding DNA: TGTGCCGGCCGAGGGGGGGCCAACTATGGCTACACCTTC. This translates into CAGRGGANYGYTF.

A few counts support this clonotype. The gene calls are TRBV7-2 and TRBJ1-1, with D perhaps TRBD1 (6 bases). CDR1 SGHTA and CDR2 FQGNSA come from the germline V gene. Trimming left V 4 bases short and J 2 bases short, with 14 bases between. This CDR3 contains 15 residues. The CDR3 nucleotides read TGTGCCAGCAGCTCCGATGGACAGAGCAACACTGAAGCTTTCTTT. Amino acids: CASSSDGQSNTEAFF.

This clonotype showed up many times. V usage is TRBV7-9 and J usage is TRBJ1-1, with TRBD1 matching over 7 bases. The germline gives CDR1 SEHNR, CDR2 FQNEAQ (reference sequence). Trimming cost V 6 bases and J 1 base; bases outside gene matches: 8. This CDR3 region has 15 residues. CDR3 nucleotides: TGTGCCAGCAGGTTTCTCGGGACAGCGAACACTGAAGCTTTCTTT. Its protein product is CASRFLGTANTEAFF.

As for this clonotype: One end of the junction fails to match germline, which may point to a read error. This chain joins TRBV5-1 and TRBJ1-5; tentative D call: TRBD1 (5 bases). The CDR3 is 14 amino acids. The germline gives CDR1 SGHRS, CDR2 YFSETQ. The CDR3 protein is CASSLAGGNRPQHF. The CDR3 DNA sequence: TGCGCCAGCAGCTTGGCCGGGGGTAATCGGCCCCAGCATTTT.

Many counts were recorded for this clonotype. This chain uses TRBV27 with TRBJ2-7, with D perhaps TRBD1 (5 bases). Germline V CDR1 and CDR2: MNHEY, SMNVEV (reference sequence). V dropped 7 bases and J dropped 2 bases, with 9 bases sitting between them. CDR3 length: 12 residues. CDR3 residues: CASKGSPYEQYF. The CDR3 DNA is TGTGCCAGCAAGGGGTCCCCCTACGAGCAGTACTTC.

This clonotype was recorded at least ten times. The gene calls are TRBV28 and TRBJ2-3; 9 nucleotides agree with TRBD2. Germline V gene data show CDR1 as MDHEN and CDR2 as SYDVKM. This CDR3 is built from 14 residues. J was trimmed by 6 bases and V by 7 bases; bases with no gene match: 8. CDR3 in DNA: TGTGCCAGCATTCCGGGACTAGCATGGGATACGCAGTATTTT. It specifies CASIPGLAWDTQYF.

This clonotype was detected many times. The chain couples TRBV7-3 to TRBJ1-6, with a weak D call TRBD1 (5 bases). CDR1 SGHTA and CDR2 FQGTGA come from the germline V gene. Trimming left V 0 bases short and J 5 bases short, with 8 bases between. The CDR3 has 15 amino acids. The CDR3 coding sequence is TGTGCCAGCAGCTTAACGCAGGGCAATAATTCACCCCTCCACTTT. Translating it yields CASSLTQGNNSPLHF.

This clonotype was seen many times. The gene calls are TRBV6-1 and TRBJ1-4, with D unclear. V was trimmed by 2 bases and J by 1 base, leaving 8 bases between them. CDR1 MNHNS and CDR2 SASEGT come from the germline V gene. This CDR3 is built from 15 residues. CDR3 sequence (DNA): TGTGCCAGCAGTGAAAATAGGGTAACTAATGAAAAACTGTTTTTT. As protein: CASSENRVTNEKLFF.

This clonotype has ten or more counts. The chain links TRBV11-2 to TRBJ2-5; D may be TRBD2 (5 bases). The CDR3 sequence is 14 residues long. The V gene lost 1 base and the J gene lost 1 base, with 7 bases spanning the gap. Germline V gene lookup returns CDR1 SGHAT and CDR2 FQNNGV. CDR3 DNA sequence: TGTGCCAGCAGCTTAGGTGCGGGCCAAGAGACCCAGTACTTC. Protein product: CASSLGAGQETQYF.

This clonotype was counted many times. The chain recombines TRBV4-1 with TRBJ1-5; no clear D gene. This CDR3 comprises 18 residues. V was shortened by 3 bases and J by 0 bases, with 18 bases between the two germline ends. Germline V gene data show CDR1 as MGHRA and CDR2 as YSYEKL. CDR3 DNA sequence: TGCGCCAGCAGCCAGACGGCGTGGCCGTGGGGTAGCAATCAGCCCCAGCATTTT. Protein product: CASSQTAWPWGSNQPQHF.

This clonotype occurred many times. V usage is TRBV2 and J usage is TRBJ2-1; 10 nucleotides agree with TRBD2. The CDR3 is 18 amino acids. Unmatched junction bases numbered 13, after V lost 8 bases and J lost 0 bases. Germline V gene data show CDR1 as SNHLY and CDR2 as FYNNEI. The CDR3 DNA sequence: TGTGCCAGCCCCCAAGCTGGACTAGCGGCCCGCTCCTACAATGAGCAGTTCTTC. It encodes CASPQAGLAARSYNEQFF.

This clonotype was seen more than once but under ten times. Possible read error: a much larger clone is one base away. The CDR3 DNA is TGTGCCAGCGGTCAGAACTCTATAGCGCCTAGCGCAGATACGCAGTATTTT. This encodes CASGQNSIAPSADTQYF. The chain combines TRBV2 with TRBJ2-3, with D possibly TRBD2 on 6 matching bases. Trimming cost V 8 bases and J 4 bases, with 25 bases left between them. The CDR3 has 17 residues. Germline V CDR1 and CDR2: SNHLY, FYNNEI.

This clonotype was picked up many times. The V call is TRBV9, the J call TRBJ2-3; D might be TRBD2 (6 bases). The CDR3 loop spans 16 amino acids. Germline lookup yields CDR1 SGDLS and CDR2 YYNGEE. V lost 0 bases to trimming and J lost 6 bases, with 17 bases between them. The CDR3 sequence is CASSVAGLIRGDTQYF. Here the CDR3 DNA reads TGTGCCAGCAGCGTAGCGGGACTCATTCGCGGGGATACGCAGTATTTT. Filled out from reference TRBV9 and TRBJ2-3, the complete variable domain reads DSGVTQTPKHLITATGQRVTLRCSPRSGDLSVYWYQQSLDQGLQFLIQYYNGEERAKGNILERFSAQQFPDLHSELNLSSLELGDSALYFCASSVAGLIRGDTQYFGPGTRLTVL.

The genes are TRBV6-1 and TRBJ1-6; D may be TRBD1 (6 bases). The CDR3 sequence is 15 residues long. The V gene's germline CDR1 is MNHNS and CDR2 SASEGT. Trimming removed 6 bases at V and 9 bases at J, with 18 bases between. The CDR3 DNA reads TGTGCCAGCAGGCAGGGGAAGGGTTGGTCTTCACCCCTCCACTTT. Translated, it gives CASRQGKGWSSPLHF.

The table lists this clonotype with many counts. The rearrangement uses TRBV2 and TRBJ1-5; D gene ambiguous. V dropped 4 bases and J dropped 2 bases, with 6 bases sitting between them. Per germline, CDR1 SNHLY and CDR2 FYNNEI. The CDR3 spans 13 residues. DNA of the CDR3: TGTGCCAGCAGTGTGGAAGGCAATCAGCCCCAGCATTTT. It is translated as CASSVEGNQPQHF.

J is TRBJ2-2 and V is TRBV7-9; weak D call: TRBD1 (6 bases). In germline, CDR1 is SEHNR, CDR2 FQNEAQ (reference sequence). The CDR3 spans 16 residues. Trimming pared 5 bases from V and 1 base from J, leaving 14 bases between. CDR3 DNA: TGTGCCAGCAGCCAAGACTCGACAGGGAACACCGGGGAGCTGTTTTTT. It codes for CASSQDSTGNTGELFF.

This chain connects TRBV20-1 to TRBJ2-7; D is perhaps TRBD2 (5 bases). The CDR3 has 13 residues. In germline, CDR1 is DFQATT, CDR2 SNEGSKA (reference sequence). Trimming removed 0 bases from V and 5 bases from J, with 11 bases in between. CDR3 loop: CSARDRRGNEQYF. CDR3 nucleotide sequence: TGCAGTGCTAGAGATCGAAGAGGGAACGAGCAGTACTTC.